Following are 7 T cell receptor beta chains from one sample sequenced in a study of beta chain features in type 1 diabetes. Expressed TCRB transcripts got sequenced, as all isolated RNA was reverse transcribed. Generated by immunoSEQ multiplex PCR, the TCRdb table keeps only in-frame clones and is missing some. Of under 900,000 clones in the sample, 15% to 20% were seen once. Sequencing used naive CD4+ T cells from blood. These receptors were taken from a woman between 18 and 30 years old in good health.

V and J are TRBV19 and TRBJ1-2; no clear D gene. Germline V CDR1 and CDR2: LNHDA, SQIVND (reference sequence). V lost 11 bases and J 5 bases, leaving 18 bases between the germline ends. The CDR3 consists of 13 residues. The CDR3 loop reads CASLGPHGYGYTF. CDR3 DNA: TGTGCCTCCTTGGGCCCCCACGGGTATGGCTACACCTTC.

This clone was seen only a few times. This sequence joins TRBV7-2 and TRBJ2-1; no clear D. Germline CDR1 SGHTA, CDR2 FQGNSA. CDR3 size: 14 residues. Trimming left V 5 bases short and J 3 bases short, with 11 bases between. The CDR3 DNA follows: TGTGCCAGCAGCCCCCTCTCCTTCTACAATGAGCAGTTCTTC. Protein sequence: CASSPLSFYNEQFF.

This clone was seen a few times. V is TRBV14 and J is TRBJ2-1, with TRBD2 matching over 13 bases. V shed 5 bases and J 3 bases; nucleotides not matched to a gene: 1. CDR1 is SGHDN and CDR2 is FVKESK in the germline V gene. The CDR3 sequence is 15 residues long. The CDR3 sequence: CASSTSGRGYNEQFF. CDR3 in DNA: TGTGCCAGCAGCACTAGCGGGAGGGGCTACAATGAGCAGTTCTTC.

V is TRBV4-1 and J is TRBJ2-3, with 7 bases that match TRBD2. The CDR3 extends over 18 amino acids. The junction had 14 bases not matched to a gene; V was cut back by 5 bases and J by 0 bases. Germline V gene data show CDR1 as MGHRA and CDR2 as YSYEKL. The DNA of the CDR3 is TGCGCCAGCAGCTTGACTAGCACTTCCCGTTCTAGCACAGATACGCAGTATTTT. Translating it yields CASSLTSTSRSSTDTQYF.

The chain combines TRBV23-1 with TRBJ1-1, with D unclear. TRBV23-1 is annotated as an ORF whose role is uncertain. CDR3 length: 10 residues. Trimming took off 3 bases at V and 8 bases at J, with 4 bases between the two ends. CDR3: CASSQAEAFF. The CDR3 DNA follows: TGCGCCAGCAGTCAGGCAGAAGCTTTCTTT.

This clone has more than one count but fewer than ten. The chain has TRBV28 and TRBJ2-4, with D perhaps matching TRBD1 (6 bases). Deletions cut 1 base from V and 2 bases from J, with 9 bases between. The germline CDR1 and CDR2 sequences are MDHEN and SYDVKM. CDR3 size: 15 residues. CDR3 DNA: TGTGCCAGCAGTTTATACAGGGACACCAAAAACATTCAGTACTTC. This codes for CASSLYRDTKNIQYF.

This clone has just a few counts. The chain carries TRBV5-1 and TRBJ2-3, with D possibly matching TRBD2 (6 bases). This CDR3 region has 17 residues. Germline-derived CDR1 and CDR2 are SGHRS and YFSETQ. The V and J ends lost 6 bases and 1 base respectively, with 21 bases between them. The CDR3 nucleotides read TGCGCCAGCACTGCATCGATGACTAGTTATCGCACAGATACGCAGTATTTT. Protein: CASTASMTSYRTDTQYF.